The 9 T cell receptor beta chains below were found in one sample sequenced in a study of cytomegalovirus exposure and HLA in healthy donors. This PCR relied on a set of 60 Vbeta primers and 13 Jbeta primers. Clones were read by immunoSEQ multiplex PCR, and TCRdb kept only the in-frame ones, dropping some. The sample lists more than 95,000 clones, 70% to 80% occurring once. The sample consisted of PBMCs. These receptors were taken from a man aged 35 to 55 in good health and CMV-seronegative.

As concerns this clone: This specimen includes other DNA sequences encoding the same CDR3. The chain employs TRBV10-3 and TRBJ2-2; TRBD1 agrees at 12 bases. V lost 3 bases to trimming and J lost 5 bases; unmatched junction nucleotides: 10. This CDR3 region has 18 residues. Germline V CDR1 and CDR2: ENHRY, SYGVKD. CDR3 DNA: TGTGCCATCAGTGAATCCCCGGGACAGGGGGCGAGGACCGGGGAGCTGTTTTTT. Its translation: CAISESPGQGARTGELFF.

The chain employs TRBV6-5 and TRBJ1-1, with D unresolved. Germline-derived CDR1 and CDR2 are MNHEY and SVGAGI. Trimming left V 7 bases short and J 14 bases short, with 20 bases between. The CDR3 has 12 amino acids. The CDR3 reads CASTREGGIVFF. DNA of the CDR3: TGTGCCAGCACCCGAGAGGGAGGGATTGTATTCTTT.

Written as DNA, the CDR3 is TGTGCCAGCAGCCGCCCTGGTGGCCCTCGGGACGAGCAGTACTTC. Translated: CASSRPGGPRDEQYF. The gene calls are TRBV7-8 and TRBJ2-7, with no clear D. The CDR3 is made up of 15 amino acids. V was trimmed by 5 bases and J by 5 bases, leaving 19 bases between them. CDR1 and CDR2 (germline): SGHVS, FQNEAQ.

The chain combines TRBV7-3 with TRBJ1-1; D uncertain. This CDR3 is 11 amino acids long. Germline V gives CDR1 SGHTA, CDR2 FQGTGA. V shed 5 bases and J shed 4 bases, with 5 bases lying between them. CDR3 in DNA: TGTGCCAGCAGCCCTATCACTGAAGCTTTCTTT. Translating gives CASSPITEAFF.

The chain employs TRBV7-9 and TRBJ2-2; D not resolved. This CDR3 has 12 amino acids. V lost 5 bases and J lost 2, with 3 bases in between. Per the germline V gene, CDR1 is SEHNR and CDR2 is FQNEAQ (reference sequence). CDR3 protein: CASSLNTGELFF. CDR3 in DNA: TGTGCCAGCAGCCTTAACACCGGGGAGCTGTTTTTT.

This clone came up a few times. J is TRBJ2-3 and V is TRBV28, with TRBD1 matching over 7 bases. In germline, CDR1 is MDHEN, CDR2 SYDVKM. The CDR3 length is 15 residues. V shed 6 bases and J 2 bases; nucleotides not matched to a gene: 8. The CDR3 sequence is CASRGDRGYTDTQYF. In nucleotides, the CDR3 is TGTGCCAGCAGGGGGGACAGAGGGTACACAGATACGCAGTATTTT.

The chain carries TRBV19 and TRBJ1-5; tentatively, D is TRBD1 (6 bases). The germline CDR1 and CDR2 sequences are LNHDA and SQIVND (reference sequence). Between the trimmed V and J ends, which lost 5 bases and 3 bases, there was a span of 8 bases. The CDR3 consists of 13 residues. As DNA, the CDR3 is TGTGCCAGTAGTTGGACAGTCAATCAGCCCCAGCATTTT. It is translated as CASSWTVNQPQHF.

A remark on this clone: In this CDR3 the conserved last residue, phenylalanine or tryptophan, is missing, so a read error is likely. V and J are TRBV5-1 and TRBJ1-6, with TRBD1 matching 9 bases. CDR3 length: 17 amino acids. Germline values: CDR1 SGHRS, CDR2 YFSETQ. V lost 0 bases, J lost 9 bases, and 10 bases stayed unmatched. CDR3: CASSLVGGTGFISPLHS. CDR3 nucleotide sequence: TGCGCCAGCAGCTTGGTTGGTGGGACAGGGTTTATTTCACCCCTCCACTCT.

CDR3 residues: CASSHPTGINTQYF. CDR3 nucleotides: TGTGCCAGCAGCCACCCAACGGGAATTAATACGCAGTATTTT. The V call is TRBV7-9, the J call TRBJ2-3, with TRBD2 as a possible D gene (5 bases). CDR1 is SEHNR, CDR2 FQNEAQ, per germline (reference sequence). V gave up 5 bases and J gave up 7 bases, with 16 bases separating them. CDR3 length: 14 residues.